The present T cell receptor beta chain was sequenced within a study of CD8 T cells in ankylosing spondylitis. Each CDR3 protein gets one entry after TCRdb re-called the 5' RACE reads with MiXCR. The sample has about 170,000 distinct CDR3 sequences, about 18% seen once. This clonotype was observed a handful of times. CDR3 length equals 16 residues. The V gene lost 2 bases and the J gene lost 3 bases, with 14 bases spanning the gap. Germline V gives CDR1 KGHSH, CDR2 LQKENI. This clonotype originated in a male donor with ankylosing spondylitis or in good health (not recorded which). Sequencing was done on a sample of blood, either unsorted or a sorted T cell fraction (not recorded which). J is TRBJ2-1 and V is TRBV18; a possible D gene is TRBD2 (6 bases). The CDR3 sequence is CASSPATLANYNEQFF. The CDR3, as DNA: TGTGCCAGCTCACCAGCCACCCTAGCGAACTACAATGAGCAGTTCTTC.